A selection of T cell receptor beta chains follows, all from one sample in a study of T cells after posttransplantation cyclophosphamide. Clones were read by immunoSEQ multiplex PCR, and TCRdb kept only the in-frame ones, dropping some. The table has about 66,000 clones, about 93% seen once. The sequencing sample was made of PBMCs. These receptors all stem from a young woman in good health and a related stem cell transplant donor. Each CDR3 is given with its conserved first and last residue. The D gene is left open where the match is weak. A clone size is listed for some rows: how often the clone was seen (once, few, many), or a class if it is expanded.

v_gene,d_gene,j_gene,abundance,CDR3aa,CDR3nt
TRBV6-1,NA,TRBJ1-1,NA,CASGWTGDTEAFF,TGTGCCAGCGGCTGGACGGGGGACACTGAAGCTTTCTTT
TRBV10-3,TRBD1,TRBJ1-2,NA,CATNPDRAYYGYTF,TGTGCCACCAACCCGGACAGGGCGTACTATGGCTACACCTTC
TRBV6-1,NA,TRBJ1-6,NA,CASRGGPSYNSPLHF,TGTGCCAGCCGAGGAGGTCCCTCCTATAATTCACCCCTCCACTTT
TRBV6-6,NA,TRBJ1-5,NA,CAARGGVQPQHF,TGTGCCGCCCGAGGGGGGGTACAGCCCCAGCATTTT
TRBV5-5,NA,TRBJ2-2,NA,CASSSPGIRGITGELFF,TGTGCCAGCAGCTCCCCTGGGATCAGAGGCATCACCGGGGAGCTGTTTTTT
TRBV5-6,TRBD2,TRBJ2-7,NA,CASSPAGGGYEQYF,TGTGCCAGCAGCCCGGCGGGAGGGGGCTACGAGCAGTACTTC
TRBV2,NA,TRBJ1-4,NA,CASRFRGAVFF,TGTGCCAGCAGATTCAGGGGCGCTGTGTTTTTT
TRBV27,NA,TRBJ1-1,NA,CASSLFVSMNTEAFF,TGTGCCAGCAGTTTATTTGTTAGTATGAACACTGAAGCTTTCTTT
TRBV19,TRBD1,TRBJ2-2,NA,CASRRTGGTGELFF,TGTGCCAGTAGACGGACAGGGGGGACCGGGGAGCTGTTTTTT
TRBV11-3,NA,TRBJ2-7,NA,CASSPGQPNEQYF,TGTGCCAGCAGCCCGGGACAACCCAACGAGCAGTACTTC
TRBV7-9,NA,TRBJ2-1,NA,CASSSQVTSSYNEQFF,TGTGCCAGCAGCAGTCAGGTGACTAGCTCCTACAATGAGCAGTTCTTC
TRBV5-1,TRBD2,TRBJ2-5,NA,CASSLSGGPRETQYF,TGCGCCAGCAGCCTCTCGGGGGGGCCTCGGGAGACCCAGTACTTC
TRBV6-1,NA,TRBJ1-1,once,CASSAAPNTEAFF,TGTGCCAGCAGTGCCGCCCCGAACACTGAAGCTTTCTTT
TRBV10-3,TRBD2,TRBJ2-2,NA,CAISPPLAGGVTTGELFF,TGTGCCATCAGTCCTCCTCTAGCGGGGGGCGTAACGACCGGGGAGCTGTTTTTT
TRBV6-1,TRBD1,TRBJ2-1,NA,CASRTGEASNEQFF,TGTGCCAGCAGGACAGGGGAGGCCAGCAATGAGCAGTTCTTC
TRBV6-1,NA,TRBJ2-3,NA,CASRLRGGVDTQYF,TGTGCCAGCAGGCTTAGGGGGGGGGTTGATACGCAGTATTTT
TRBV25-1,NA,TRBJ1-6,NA,CASSVGGVNSPLHF,TGTGCCAGCAGTGTAGGGGGAGTTAATTCACCCCTCCACTTT
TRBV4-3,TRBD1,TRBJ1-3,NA,CASSQDLDRGQNTIYF,TGCGCCAGCAGCCAAGATCTTGACAGGGGCCAAAACACCATATATTTT
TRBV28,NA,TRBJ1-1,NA,CASSKTIEAFF,TGTGCCAGCAGTAAGACCATTGAAGCTTTCTTT
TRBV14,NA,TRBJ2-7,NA,CASSQGSSGGLSYEQYF,TGTGCCAGCAGCCAAGGATCGTCCGGGGGGCTGTCCTACGAGCAGTACTTC
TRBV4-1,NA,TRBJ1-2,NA,CASSQDRYKSNYGYTF,TGCGCCAGCAGCCAAGATCGGTACAAGAGTAACTATGGCTACACCTTC
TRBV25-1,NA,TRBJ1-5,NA,CATRRNQPQHF,TGTGCCACACGAAGGAATCAGCCCCAGCATTTT
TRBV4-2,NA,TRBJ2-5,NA,CASSAGLTKETQYF,TGTGCCAGCAGCGCGGGACTTACAAAAGAGACCCAGTACTTC
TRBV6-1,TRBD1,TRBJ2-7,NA,CASRSGTGISYEQYF,TGTGCCAGCAGATCCGGGACAGGGATTTCCTACGAGCAGTACTTC
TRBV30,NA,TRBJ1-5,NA,CAWSPQGNQPQHF,TGTGCCTGGAGTCCCCAGGGGAATCAGCCCCAGCATTTT
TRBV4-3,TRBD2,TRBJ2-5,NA,CASGGLAGGQETQYF,TGCGCCAGCGGAGGACTAGCGGGGGGGCAAGAGACCCAGTACTTC
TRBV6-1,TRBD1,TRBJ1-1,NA,CASSAQGADTEAFF,TGTGCCAGCAGTGCACAGGGGGCGGACACTGAAGCTTTCTTT
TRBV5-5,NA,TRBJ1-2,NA,CASSLLGNYGYTF,TGTGCCAGCAGCTTGCTCGGGAACTATGGCTACACCTTC
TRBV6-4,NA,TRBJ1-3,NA,CASSPGGSLRNTIYF,TGTGCCAGCAGTCCCGGAGGGAGCCTTAGAAACACCATATATTTT
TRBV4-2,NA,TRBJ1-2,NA,CASSQDTLTANYGYTF,TGTGCCAGCAGCCAGGACACCCTGACGGCTAACTATGGCTACACCTTC
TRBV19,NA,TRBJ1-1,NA,CASSISGVNTEAFF,TGTGCCAGTAGTATTTCAGGGGTGAACACTGAAGCTTTCTTT
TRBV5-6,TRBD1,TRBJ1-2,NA,CASSLRTGAGDYGYTF,TGTGCCAGCAGCTTAAGGACAGGGGCTGGGGACTATGGCTACACCTTC
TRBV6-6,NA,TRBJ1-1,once,CASSYSHTEAFF,TGTGCCAGCAGTTACTCTCACACTGAAGCTTTCTTT
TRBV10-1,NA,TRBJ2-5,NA,CASSESGDKQETQYF,TGCGCCAGCAGTGAGTCGGGGGACAAGCAAGAGACCCAGTACTTC
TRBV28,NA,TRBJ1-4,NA,CASSSRQGGAGEKLFF,TGTGCCAGCAGCTCCCGACAAGGGGGGGCGGGTGAAAAACTGTTTTTT
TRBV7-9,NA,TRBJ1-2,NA,CASSQAMGNYGYTF,TGTGCCAGCAGCCAGGCGATGGGCAACTATGGCTACACCTTC
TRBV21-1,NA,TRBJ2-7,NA,CASSKVKRIYEQYF,TGTGCCAGCAGCAAAGTTAAGAGGATCTACGAGCAGTACTTC
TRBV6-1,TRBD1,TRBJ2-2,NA,CASSTRTGGELFF,TGTGCCAGCAGTACACGGACAGGAGGGGAGCTGTTTTTT
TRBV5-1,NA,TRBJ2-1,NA,CASSSRAALGDNEQFF,TGCGCCAGCAGTTCCCGCGCCGCGTTAGGGGACAATGAGCAGTTCTTC
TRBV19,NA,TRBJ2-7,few,CASSLRASYEQYF,TGTGCCAGTAGTCTGAGGGCCAGCTACGAGCAGTACTTC
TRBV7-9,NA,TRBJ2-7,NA,CASSLQGIDEQYF,TGTGCCAGCAGCTTGCAGGGGATCGACGAGCAGTACTTC
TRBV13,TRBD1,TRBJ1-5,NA,CASSLRDRGLQPQHF,TGTGCCAGCAGCTTAAGAGACAGGGGGCTTCAGCCCCAGCATTTT
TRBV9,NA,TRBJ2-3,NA,CASSVSGTSTDTQYF,TGTGCCAGCAGCGTATCTGGCACCTCCACAGATACGCAGTATTTT
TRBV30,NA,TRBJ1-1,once,CAWSPRWEVNTEAFF,TGTGCCTGGAGTCCCCGCTGGGAAGTGAACACTGAAGCTTTCTTT
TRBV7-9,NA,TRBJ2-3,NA,CASSFGLQRRTDTQYF,TGTGCCAGCAGCTTCGGGCTGCAACGCCGCACAGATACGCAGTATTTT
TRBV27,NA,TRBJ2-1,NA,CASSPTGLRGQFF,TGTGCCAGCAGTCCTACAGGACTCCGGGGGCAGTTCTTC
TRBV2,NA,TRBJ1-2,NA,CASKARLNYGYTF,TGTGCCAGCAAGGCCAGGTTGAACTATGGCTACACCTTC
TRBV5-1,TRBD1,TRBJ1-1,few,CASSLGGTVYEAFF,TGCGCCAGCAGCTTGGGGGGGACAGTTTATGAAGCTTTCTTT
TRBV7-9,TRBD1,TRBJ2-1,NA,CASSLGTGDSNEQFF,TGTGCCAGCAGCTTGGGGACAGGGGACTCCAATGAGCAGTTCTTC
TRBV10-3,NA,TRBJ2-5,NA,CAISPGTLGETQYF,TGTGCCATCAGCCCCGGGACTCTGGGGGAGACCCAGTACTTC
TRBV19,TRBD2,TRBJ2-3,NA,CASSGRWRGGDTQYF,TGTGCCAGTAGTGGGCGATGGCGGGGGGGCGATACGCAGTATTTT
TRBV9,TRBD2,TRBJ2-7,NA,CASSVEASGVREQYF,TGTGCCAGCAGCGTAGAGGCTAGCGGGGTGAGAGAGCAGTACTTC
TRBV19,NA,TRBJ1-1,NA,CASRQGRETEAFF,TGTGCCAGTAGACAGGGAAGAGAAACTGAAGCTTTCTTT
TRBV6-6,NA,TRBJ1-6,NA,CASSYVQDSNSPLHF,TGTGCCAGCAGTTACGTTCAGGATTCCAATTCACCCCTCCACTTT
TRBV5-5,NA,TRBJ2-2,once,CASSRVLGPGELFF,TGTGCCAGCAGCCGCGTTCTTGGGCCCGGGGAGCTGTTTTTT
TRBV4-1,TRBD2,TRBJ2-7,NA,CASSHENSGGAGEQYF,TGCGCCAGCAGCCACGAAAATAGCGGGGGGGCCGGCGAGCAGTACTTC
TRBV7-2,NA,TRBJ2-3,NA,CASGITDTQYF,TGTGCCAGCGGAATCACAGATACGCAGTATTTT
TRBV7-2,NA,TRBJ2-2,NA,CASSPLNTGELFF,TGTGCCAGCAGCCCTCTGAACACCGGGGAGCTGTTTTTT
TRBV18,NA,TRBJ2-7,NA,CASSPGPNYEQYF,TGTGCCAGCTCACCGGGACCCAACTACGAGCAGTACTTC